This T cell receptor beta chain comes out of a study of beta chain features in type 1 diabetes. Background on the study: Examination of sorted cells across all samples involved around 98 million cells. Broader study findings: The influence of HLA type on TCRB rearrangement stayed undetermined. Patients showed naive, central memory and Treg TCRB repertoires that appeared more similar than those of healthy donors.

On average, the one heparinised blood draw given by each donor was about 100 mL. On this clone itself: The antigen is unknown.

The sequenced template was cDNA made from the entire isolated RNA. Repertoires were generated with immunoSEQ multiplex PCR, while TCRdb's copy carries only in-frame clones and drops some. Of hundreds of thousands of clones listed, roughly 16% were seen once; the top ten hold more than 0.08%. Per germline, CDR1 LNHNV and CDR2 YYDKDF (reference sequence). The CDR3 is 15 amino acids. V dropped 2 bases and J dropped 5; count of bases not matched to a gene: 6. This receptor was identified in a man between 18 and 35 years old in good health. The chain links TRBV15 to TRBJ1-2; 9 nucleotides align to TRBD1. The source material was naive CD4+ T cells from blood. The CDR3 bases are TGTGCCACCAGCAGACACCCCGGGACAGGGTATGGCTACACCTTC. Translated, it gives CATSRHPGTGYGYTF.